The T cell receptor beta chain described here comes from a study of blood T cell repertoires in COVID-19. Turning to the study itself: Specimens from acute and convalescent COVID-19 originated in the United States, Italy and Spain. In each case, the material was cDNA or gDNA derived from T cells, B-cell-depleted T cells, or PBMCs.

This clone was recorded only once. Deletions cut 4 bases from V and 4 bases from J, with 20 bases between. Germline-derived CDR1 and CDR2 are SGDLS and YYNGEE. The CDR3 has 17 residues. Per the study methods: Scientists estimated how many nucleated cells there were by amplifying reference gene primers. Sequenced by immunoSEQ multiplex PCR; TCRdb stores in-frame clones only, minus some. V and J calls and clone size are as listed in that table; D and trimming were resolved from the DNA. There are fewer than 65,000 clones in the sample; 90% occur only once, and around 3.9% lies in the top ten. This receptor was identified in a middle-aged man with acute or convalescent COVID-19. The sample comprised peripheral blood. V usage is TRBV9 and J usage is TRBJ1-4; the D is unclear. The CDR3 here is CASSPEPPGTFNEKLFF. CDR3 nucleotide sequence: TGTGCCAGCAGCCCGGAACCCCCGGGTACCTTTAATGAAAAACTGTTTTTT.